A single sample gave rise to the 18 T cell receptor beta chains below, sequenced in a study of T cells in Graves' hyperthyroidism and ophthalmopathy. What was amplified from RNA transcripts were TCR beta CDR3 regions. Initially, a first-round RT-PCR of the TCR CDR3 employed the HTBI primer set. TCRdb ran MiXCR on the multiplex PCR reads and lists one entry per CDR3 protein. The table shows a few hundred thousand distinct CDR3 sequences, with less than 20% occurring only once. The specimen was blood. The receptors shown here come from a young woman with Graves' hyperthyroidism.

On this clonotype: Possible read error: a much larger clone is one base away. The rearrangement links TRBV6-1 to TRBJ1-1; the match to TRBD1 covers 10 bases. The CDR3 is 14 residues long. Germline lookup yields CDR1 MNHNS and CDR2 SASEGT. V lost 6 bases, J lost 5 bases, and 6 bases stayed unmatched. The CDR3 sequence: CASRRTGGVTEAFF. The CDR3 DNA reads as TGTGCCAGCAGACGGACAGGGGGAGTTACTGAAGCTTTCTTT.

This clonotype was observed at least ten times. This sequence joins TRBV28 and TRBJ2-7; no firm D call. CDR1 MDHEN and CDR2 SYDVKM come from the germline V gene. CDR3 size: 13 residues. The DNA of the CDR3 is TGTGGTTCGGCAGAGAGAGGTATCTACGAGCAGTACTTC. This translates into CGSAERGIYEQYF.

The chain is built from TRBV3-1 and TRBJ1-2, with TRBD1 matching over 10 bases. The CDR3 spans 14 residues. The J segment lost 5 bases and the V segment lost 4 bases, leaving 4 bases of the junction unmatched. CDR1 and CDR2 (germline): LGHDT, YNNKEL (reference sequence). The CDR3 sequence is CASSPDRGGYGYTF. CDR3 bases: TGTGCCAGCAGCCCGGACAGGGGGGGATATGGCTACACCTTC. Using reference TRBV3-1 and TRBJ1-2 for the parts outside the CDR3, the full variable domain is DTAVSQTPKYLVTQMGNDKSIKCEQNLGHDTMYWYKQDSKKFLKIMFSYNNKELIINETVPNRFSPKSPDKAHLNLHINSLELGDSAVYFCASSPDRGGYGYTFGSGTRLTVV.

This clonotype was counted at least ten times. The chain is built from TRBV28 and TRBJ2-1; D is unclear. Germline assignment: CDR1 MDHEN and CDR2 SYDVKM. CDR3 size: 13 residues. Trimming cost V 2 bases and J 10 bases, with 12 bases left between them. CDR3 amino acids: CASSLMAGREQFF. CDR3 nucleotides: TGTGCCAGCAGTTTAATGGCCGGTCGGGAGCAGTTCTTC.

The DNA for the CDR3 is TGTGCCAGCAGCTCCCGCAGAGGGCAGAGCGAAAAACTGTTTTTT. It specifies CASSSRRGQSEKLFF. The genes are TRBV7-2 and TRBJ1-4; D is ambiguous. This CDR3 contains 15 residues. From germline, CDR1 is SGHTA and CDR2 FQGNSA. Between the trimmed V and J ends, which lost 4 bases and 8 bases, there was a span of 17 bases.

Many counts were recorded for this clonotype. The chain couples TRBV28 to TRBJ1-5, with a possible D match to TRBD1 (5 bases). The germline V gene encodes CDR1 MDHEN and CDR2 SYDVKM. The CDR3 totals 16 residues. V shed 2 bases and J shed 3 bases, with 14 bases lying between them. CDR3 loop: CASSLGHSLPNQPQHF. The CDR3 DNA sequence: TGTGCCAGCAGTTTAGGACACTCACTACCCAATCAGCCCCAGCATTTT.

The chain uses TRBV2 and TRBJ2-1; 12 bases fit TRBD1. V trimming: 6 bases; J trimming: 9 bases; junction bases outside the gene matches: 9. Germline CDR1 reads SNHLY; CDR2 reads FYNNEI. This CDR3 region has 15 residues. CDR3: CASRGPGTGGGEQFF. The DNA for the CDR3 is TGTGCCAGCAGGGGTCCCGGGACAGGGGGCGGTGAGCAGTTCTTC.

This clonotype was seen many times. J is TRBJ1-1 and V is TRBV3-1; D uncertain. V was shortened by 0 bases and J by 10 bases, with 9 bases between the two germline ends. CDR1 is LGHDT and CDR2 is YNNKEL in the germline V gene (reference sequence). This CDR3 contains 12 residues. The CDR3 region is CASSQDNLSAFF. The CDR3 DNA sequence: TGTGCCAGCAGCCAAGACAACCTGTCAGCTTTCTTT.

This clonotype came up many times. This sequence joins TRBV5-1 and TRBJ2-1, with 11 bases that match TRBD2. Germline trimming cut 1 base from V and 5 bases from J; bases unmatched to any gene: 5. CDR1 is SGHRS and CDR2 is YFSETQ in the germline V gene. The CDR3 has 16 amino acids. This CDR3 reads CASSLPSGRWDNEQFF. CDR3 nucleotides: TGCGCCAGCAGCTTGCCTAGCGGGAGGTGGGACAATGAGCAGTTCTTC.

In its sample, this clonotype was seen a few times. This chain uses TRBV29-1 with TRBJ2-7, with D hard to call. Looked up from germline, CDR1 is SQVTM and CDR2 is ANQGSEA. Trimming cost V 5 bases and J 2 bases, with 10 bases left between them. CDR3 length: 12 residues. The CDR3 region is CSVRPATYEQYF. CDR3 nucleotides: TGCAGCGTTCGGCCAGCTACCTACGAGCAGTACTTC.

This clonotype was detected many times. The V call is TRBV20-1, the J call TRBJ2-7, with D tentatively TRBD1 (6 bases). CDR1 and CDR2 (germline): DFQATT, SNEGSKA (reference sequence). The V end lost 5 bases, the J end lost 6 bases, and 14 bases lay between the germline ends. The CDR3 is 12 amino acids. In DNA, the CDR3 is TGCAGTGCTCAGGGGTGGAGCGGCGAGCAGTACTTC. It specifies CSAQGWSGEQYF.

The V gene is TRBV24-1, the J gene TRBJ2-2; D is undetermined. This CDR3 region has 17 residues. Per the germline V gene, CDR1 is KGHDR and CDR2 is SFDVKD. V was shortened by 6 bases and J by 4 bases, with 20 bases between the two germline ends. The CDR3, as DNA: TGTGCCACCAGTAAGTCAAAGACCCGTTCCTCCACCGGGGAGCTGTTTTTT. Translated, it gives CATSKSKTRSSTGELFF.

The table lists this clonotype with a few counts. The chain combines TRBV11-2 with TRBJ2-7; 9 bases fit TRBD2. This CDR3 comprises 16 residues. V shed 5 bases and J 4 bases; nucleotides not matched to a gene: 12. Germline V gives CDR1 SGHAT, CDR2 FQNNGV. CDR3 coding DNA: TGTGCCAGCAGCCCTGGGGCCCGGACTAGCGTATACGAGCAGTACTTC. This codes for CASSPGARTSVYEQYF.

The sample holds many counts of this clonotype. The rearrangement links TRBV20-1 to TRBJ1-4; TRBD1 might be the D (5 bases). Germline V gene sequence: CDR1 DFQATT, CDR2 SNEGSKA (reference sequence). Trimming removed 4 bases at V and 7 bases at J, with 16 bases between. CDR3 length: 14 residues. The CDR3 coding sequence is TGCAGTGCTAACCTCGGGACGTTAGTTGAAAAACTGTTTTTT. Translating gives CSANLGTLVEKLFF.

This clonotype appeared many times. The chain employs TRBV20-1 and TRBJ1-6, with TRBD1 matching 8 bases. This CDR3 has 14 residues. Germline assignment: CDR1 DFQATT and CDR2 SNEGSKA (reference sequence). The CDR3 region has the DNA TGCAGGGTCCCACAGGGGGAGGATAATTCACCCCTCCACTTT. This codes for CRVPQGEDNSPLHF.

The chain recombines TRBV20-1 with TRBJ2-7; TRBD2 matches 10 bases. With V trimmed by 5 bases and J by 3 bases, 4 bases remained unmatched. The V gene's germline CDR1 is DFQATT and CDR2 SNEGSKA (reference sequence). The CDR3 loop spans 13 amino acids. The CDR3 protein is CSALGLAVYEQYF. The CDR3 nucleotides read TGCAGTGCTCTAGGACTAGCGGTCTACGAGCAGTACTTC.

This clonotype occurred a few times. V is TRBV15 and J is TRBJ2-2, with 7 bases aligning to TRBD1. The germline CDR1 and CDR2 sequences are LNHNV and YYDKDF (reference sequence). The V segment lost 1 base and the J segment 4 bases; nucleotides outside the gene matches: 3. This CDR3 region has 15 residues. The CDR3 region has the DNA TGTGCCACCAGCAGAGCGACAGGGCTCACCGGGGAGCTGTTTTTT. It specifies CATSRATGLTGELFF.

In its sample, this clonotype was seen a few times. The chain joins TRBV29-1 to TRBJ2-1; the match to TRBD1 covers 8 bases. CDR1 and CDR2 from the germline V gene are SQVTM and ANQGSEA. CDR3 length: 14 residues. Trimming removed 6 bases from V and 4 bases from J; junction bases left unmatched: 8. The CDR3 sequence: CSVRQGPGYNEQFF. In nucleotides, the CDR3 is TGCAGCGTCCGACAGGGGCCTGGTTACAATGAGCAGTTCTTC.